The rows below give T cell receptor beta chains drawn from one sample of a study of molecular identifiers for immune sequencing clone quantification. MiXCR, run by TCRdb on the PCR reads, gives a single entry per CDR3 protein. The table shows hundreds of thousands of distinct CDR3 sequences, with 15% to 20% occurring only once. Sequenced sample: naive CD8+ T cells from blood, with Jurkat cell RNA spiked in. The receptors originated from a human donor in good health. Some libraries in this study had Jurkat cell RNA spiked in. Each CDR3 is given with its conserved first and last residue. A D gene is named only where the DNA matches it firmly. Not all rows give a size; the values are once, few, many and, for expanded clones, a class.

TRBD1 | many | TRBJ1-2 | TRBV4-3 | 14 | CASSHGQGAEGYTF | TGCGCCAGCAGCCATGGACAGGGGGCGGAGGGCTACACCTTC
TRBD1 | few | TRBJ2-2 | TRBV30 | 13 | CAWSETGSGELFF | TGTGCCTGGAGCGAGACAGGGTCCGGGGAGCTGTTTTTT
TRBD2 | . | TRBJ2-7 | TRBV27 | 14 | CASGYAGGRYEQYF | TGTGCCAGCGGTTATGCGGGGGGCAGGTACGAGCAGTACTTC
. | many | TRBJ1-5 | TRBV5-6 | 14 | CASSPWTDNQPQHF | TGTGCCAGCAGCCCGTGGACGGATAATCAGCCCCAGCATTTT
TRBD1 | . | TRBJ1-4 | TRBV7-9 | 16 | CASSARTGSLSEKLFF | TGTGCCAGCAGCGCGAGGACAGGGAGTCTAAGTGAAAAACTGTTTTTT
. | . | TRBJ2-3 | TRBV21-1 | 17 | CASSYTYRQPSTDTQYF | TGTGCCAGCAGCTATACATACCGTCAGCCTAGCACAGATACGCAGTATTTT
TRBD1 | once | TRBJ2-2 | TRBV4-2 | 18 | CASGQRGPGTADTGELFF | TGTGCCAGCGGCCAAAGAGGGCCTGGGACAGCCGACACCGGGGAGCTGTTTTTT
. | many | TRBJ1-4 | TRBV12-3/TRBV12-4 | 14 | CASSLLGLGEKLFF | TGTGCCAGCAGTTTACTGGGCCTGGGTGAAAAACTGTTTTTT
. | many | TRBJ1-5 | TRBV4-1 | 13 | CASSQALNQPQHF | TGCGCCAGCAGCCAAGCCCTCAATCAGCCCCAGCATTTT
TRBD1 | many | TRBJ1-1 | TRBV20-1 | 13 | CSAGDRDHTEAFF | TGCAGTGCTGGGGACAGGGACCACACTGAAGCTTTCTTT
TRBD2 | many | TRBJ2-3 | TRBV15 | 17 | CATSRDRTSGSTDTQYF | TGTGCCACCAGCAGAGATCGGACTAGCGGTAGCACAGATACGCAGTATTTT
TRBD2 | many | TRBJ2-2 | TRBV7-9 | 21 | CASSLTTAGGIRSANTGELFF | TGTGCCAGCAGCCTGACGACAGCGGGAGGAATTAGATCCGCGAACACCGGGGAGCTGTTTTTT
. | few | TRBJ2-2 | TRBV14 | 15 | CASSHFAGNTGELFF | TGTGCCAGCAGCCATTTTGCGGGGAACACCGGGGAGCTGTTTTTT
. | many | TRBJ2-7 | TRBV7-9 | 14 | CASSPKGPTYEQYF | TGTGCCAGCAGCCCAAAAGGGCCTACCTACGAGCAGTACTTC
TRBD1 | few | TRBJ2-2 | TRBV20-1 | 16 | CSASHRDRADTGELFF | TGCAGTGCTAGTCACCGGGACAGGGCTGACACCGGGGAGCTGTTTTTT
TRBD2 | . | TRBJ2-1 | TRBV29-1 | 15 | CSVAGLAEPYNEQFF | TGCAGCGTTGCGGGACTAGCAGAACCCTACAATGAGCAGTTCTTC
. | many | TRBJ2-3 | TRBV7-7 | 13 | CASSEELGDTQYF | TGTGCTAGCAGCGAGGAACTAGGAGATACGCAGTATTTT
. | . | TRBJ2-7 | TRBV27 | 12 | CASLSGTDEQYF | TGTGCCAGCCTTTCAGGGACGGACGAGCAGTACTTC
. | . | TRBJ1-6 | TRBV6-6 | 15 | CTSSYSMGLNSPLHF | TGTACCAGCAGTTACTCGATGGGGCTGAATTCACCCCTCCACTTT
. | . | TRBJ1-2 | TRBV12-3/TRBV12-4 | 15 | CASSPNPGGLFGYTF | TGTGCCAGCAGCCCAAACCCCGGGGGGCTGTTTGGCTACACCTTC
. | many | TRBJ1-4 | TRBV6-5 | 13 | CASSFGVAEKLFF | TGTGCCAGCAGTTTTGGGGTGGCTGAAAAACTGTTTTTT
. | few | TRBJ2-3 | TRBV9 | 14 | CASSVEDFTDTQYF | TGTGCCAGCAGCGTAGAAGACTTCACAGATACGCAGTATTTT
. | many | TRBJ2-3 | TRBV6-1 | 13 | CASSDRPTDTQYF | TGTGCCAGCAGTGACAGACCAACAGATACGCAGTATTTT
TRBD2 | many | TRBJ2-7 | TRBV4-2 | 16 | CASSQVTSGGGYEQYF | TGTGCCAGCAGCCAAGTGACTAGCGGGGGGGGCTACGAGCAGTACTTC
TRBD2 | few | TRBJ2-1 | TRBV7-9 | 16 | CASSKLSGGAWNEQFF | TGTGCCAGCAGCAAACTTAGCGGGGGGGCTTGGAATGAGCAGTTCTTC
. | many | TRBJ2-1 | TRBV19 | 13 | CASSILGARLQFF | TGTGCCAGTAGTATTTTGGGCGCCCGATTGCAGTTCTTC
TRBD2 | many | TRBJ2-1 | TRBV4-3 | 18 | CASSQDGLGLAGEIEQFF | TGCGCCAGCAGCCAAGACGGATTAGGGCTAGCGGGAGAAATTGAGCAGTTCTTC
. | . | TRBJ1-3 | TRBV19 | 15 | CASSIPNDSGNTIYF | TGTGCCAGTAGTATCCCGAATGACTCTGGAAACACCATATATTTT